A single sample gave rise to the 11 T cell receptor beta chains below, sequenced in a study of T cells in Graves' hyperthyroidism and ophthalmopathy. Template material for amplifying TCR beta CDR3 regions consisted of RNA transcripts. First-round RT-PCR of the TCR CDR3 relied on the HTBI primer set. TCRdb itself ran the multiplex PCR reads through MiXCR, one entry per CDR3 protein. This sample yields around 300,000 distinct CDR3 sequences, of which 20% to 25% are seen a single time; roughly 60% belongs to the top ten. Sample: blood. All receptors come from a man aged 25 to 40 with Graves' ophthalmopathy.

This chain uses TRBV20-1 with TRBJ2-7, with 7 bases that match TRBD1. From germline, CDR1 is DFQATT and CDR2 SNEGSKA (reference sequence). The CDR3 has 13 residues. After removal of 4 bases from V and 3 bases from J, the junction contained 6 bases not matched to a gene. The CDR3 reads CSANRDRDYEQYF. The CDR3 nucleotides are TGCAGTGCTAACCGCGACAGGGACTACGAGCAGTACTTC.

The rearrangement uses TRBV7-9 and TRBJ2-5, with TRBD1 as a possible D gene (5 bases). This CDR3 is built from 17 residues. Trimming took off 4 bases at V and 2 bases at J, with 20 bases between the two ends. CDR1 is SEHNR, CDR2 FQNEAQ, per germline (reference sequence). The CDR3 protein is CASSSQPTGDPQETQYF. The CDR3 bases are TGTGCCAGCAGCTCCCAACCTACAGGAGATCCGCAAGAGACCCAGTACTTC.

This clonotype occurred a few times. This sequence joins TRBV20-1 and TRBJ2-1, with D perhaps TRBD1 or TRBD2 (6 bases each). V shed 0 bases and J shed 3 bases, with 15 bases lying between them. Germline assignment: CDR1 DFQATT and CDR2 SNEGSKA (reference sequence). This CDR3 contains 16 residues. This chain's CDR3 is CSAREGGGVSYNEQFF. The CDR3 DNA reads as TGCAGTGCTAGAGAGGGGGGCGGGGTTAGCTACAATGAGCAGTTCTTC.

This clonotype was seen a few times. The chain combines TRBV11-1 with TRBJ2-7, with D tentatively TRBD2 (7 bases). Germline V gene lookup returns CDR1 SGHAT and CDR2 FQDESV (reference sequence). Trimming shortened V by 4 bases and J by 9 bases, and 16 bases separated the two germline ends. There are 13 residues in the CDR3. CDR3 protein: CASSYREEGGQYF. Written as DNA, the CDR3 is TGTGCCAGCAGCTACCGGGAGGAGGGGGGGCAGTACTTC.

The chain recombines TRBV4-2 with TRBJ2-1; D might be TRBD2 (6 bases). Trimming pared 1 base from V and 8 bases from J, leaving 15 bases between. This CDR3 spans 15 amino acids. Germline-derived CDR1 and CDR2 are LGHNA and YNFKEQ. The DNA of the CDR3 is TGTGCCAGCAGCCAAGTATCCCGGGAGTTGGATGAGCAGTTCTTC. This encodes CASSQVSRELDEQFF.

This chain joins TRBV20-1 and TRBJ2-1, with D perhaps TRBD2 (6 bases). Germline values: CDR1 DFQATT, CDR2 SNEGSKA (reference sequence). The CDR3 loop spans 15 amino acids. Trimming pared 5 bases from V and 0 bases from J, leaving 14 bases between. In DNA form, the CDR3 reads TGCAGTGCTCCCGGGACTTCCAGCTCCTACAATGAGCAGTTCTTC. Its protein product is CSAPGTSSSYNEQFF.

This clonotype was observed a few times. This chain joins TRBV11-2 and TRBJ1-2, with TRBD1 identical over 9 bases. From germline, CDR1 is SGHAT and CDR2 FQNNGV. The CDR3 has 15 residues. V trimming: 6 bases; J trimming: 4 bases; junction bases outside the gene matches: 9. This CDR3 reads CASSDPGQGAYGYTF. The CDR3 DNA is TGTGCCAGCAGTGACCCGGGACAGGGAGCCTATGGCTACACCTTC.

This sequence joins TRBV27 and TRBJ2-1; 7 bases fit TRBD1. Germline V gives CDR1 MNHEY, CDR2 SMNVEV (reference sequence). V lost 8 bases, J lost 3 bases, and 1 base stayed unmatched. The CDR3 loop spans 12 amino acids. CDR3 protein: CASGTVYNEQFF. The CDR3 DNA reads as TGTGCCAGCGGGACAGTCTACAATGAGCAGTTCTTC.

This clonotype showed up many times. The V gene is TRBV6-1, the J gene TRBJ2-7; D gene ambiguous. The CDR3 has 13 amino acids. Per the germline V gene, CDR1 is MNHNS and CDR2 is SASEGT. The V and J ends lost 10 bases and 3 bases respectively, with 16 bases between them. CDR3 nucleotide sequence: TGTGCCACCAGGCTGGAGCCCAACTACGAGCAGTACTTC. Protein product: CATRLEPNYEQYF.

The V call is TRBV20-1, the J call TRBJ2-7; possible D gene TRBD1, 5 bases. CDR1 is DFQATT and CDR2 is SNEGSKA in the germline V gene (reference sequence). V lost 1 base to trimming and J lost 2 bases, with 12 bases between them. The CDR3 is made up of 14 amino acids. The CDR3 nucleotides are TGCAGTGCTAGAGTTACGGACAAGGCCTACGAGCAGTACTTC. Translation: CSARVTDKAYEQYF.

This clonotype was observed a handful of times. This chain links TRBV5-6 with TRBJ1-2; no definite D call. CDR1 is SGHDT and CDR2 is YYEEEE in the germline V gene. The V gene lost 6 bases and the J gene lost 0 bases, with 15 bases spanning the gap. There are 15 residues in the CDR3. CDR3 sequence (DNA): TGTGCCAGCATCCCATTCAGGCGGGCTAACTATGGCTACACCTTC. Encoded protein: CASIPFRRANYGYTF.